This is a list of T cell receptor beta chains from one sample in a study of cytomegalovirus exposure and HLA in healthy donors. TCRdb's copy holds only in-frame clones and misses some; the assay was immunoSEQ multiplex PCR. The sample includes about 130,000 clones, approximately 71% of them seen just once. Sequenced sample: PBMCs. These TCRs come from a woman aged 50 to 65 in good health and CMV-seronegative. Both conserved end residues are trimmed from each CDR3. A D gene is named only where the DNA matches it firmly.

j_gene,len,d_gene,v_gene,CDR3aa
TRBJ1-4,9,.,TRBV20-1,SAGVGEKLF
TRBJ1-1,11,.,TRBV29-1,SVEVAENTEAF
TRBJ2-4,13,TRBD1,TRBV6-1,ASSAGGAPENIQY
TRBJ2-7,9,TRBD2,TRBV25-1,ASILAGSLH
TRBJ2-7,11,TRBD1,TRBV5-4,ASSLGQGSEQY
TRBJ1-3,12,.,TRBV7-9,SSSFAGVGNTIY
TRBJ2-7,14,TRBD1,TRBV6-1,ASSEVVGQGRYEQY
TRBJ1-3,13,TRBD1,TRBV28,ASRTGGPSGNTIY
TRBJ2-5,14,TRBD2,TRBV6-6,ASSFGLAGARETQY
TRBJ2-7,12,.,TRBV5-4,ASSIPGKTYEQY
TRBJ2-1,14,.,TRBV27,ASSPSELIWGGEQF
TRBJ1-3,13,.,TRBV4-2,ASSQVGAWGNTIY